This T cell receptor (beta chain) was observed in a study of graft-versus-host responses after intestinal transplantation. About the study: Recipients had transplants, and these were multivisceral, liver-intestinal, or isolated intestinal. Study-wide points: Patients with graft-donor T cell macrochimerism had high graft-versus-host to host-versus-graft clonal ratios in allografts. The study associated peak circulating GvH clone levels with early post-transplant HvG declines. GvH clonotypes were identified within recipient marrow, with a subset emerging first in ileum or blood.

Germline V lookup: CDR1 GTSNPN, CDR2 SVGIG (reference sequence). The junction had 16 bases not matched to a gene; V was cut back by 7 bases and J by 7 bases. CDR3 length: 15 residues. To note about this clone: Its antigen is not identified.

The protocol was immunoSEQ multiplex PCR, while the TCRdb copy is restricted to in-frame clones and leaves out a portion. The repertoire consists of some 92,000 clones, with 80% to 95% occurring once and the leading ten covering about 0.3%. The sequencing here drew on unstimulated CD4+ T cells sorted from spleen or lymph node cells, taken before intestinal transplant. This rearrangement joins TRBV30 to TRBJ1-2; 9 positions match TRBD1. The sequence was obtained from a human donor who received an intestinal transplant. CDR3 bases: TGTGCCTATCTCCCGATCAACAGGGGGCGCGGTGGCTACACCTTC. It specifies CAYLPINRGRGGYTF.